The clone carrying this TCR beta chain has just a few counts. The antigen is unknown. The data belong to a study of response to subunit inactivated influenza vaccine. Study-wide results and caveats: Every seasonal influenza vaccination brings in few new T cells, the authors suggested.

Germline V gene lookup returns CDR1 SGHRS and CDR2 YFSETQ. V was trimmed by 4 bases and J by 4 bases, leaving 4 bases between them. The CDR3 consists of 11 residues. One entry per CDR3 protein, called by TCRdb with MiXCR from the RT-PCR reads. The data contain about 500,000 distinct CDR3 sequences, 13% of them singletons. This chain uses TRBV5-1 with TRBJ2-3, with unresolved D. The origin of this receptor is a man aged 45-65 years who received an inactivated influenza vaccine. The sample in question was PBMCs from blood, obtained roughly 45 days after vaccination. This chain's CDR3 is CASSMADTQYF. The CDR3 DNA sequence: TGCGCCAGCAGCATGGCAGATACGCAGTATTTT.